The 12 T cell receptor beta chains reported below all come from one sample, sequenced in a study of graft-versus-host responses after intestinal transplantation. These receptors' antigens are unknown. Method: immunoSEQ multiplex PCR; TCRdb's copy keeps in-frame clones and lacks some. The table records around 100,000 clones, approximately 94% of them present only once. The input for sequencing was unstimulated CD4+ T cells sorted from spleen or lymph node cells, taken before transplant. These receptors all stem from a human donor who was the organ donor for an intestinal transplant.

In DNA form, the CDR3 reads TGTGCCAGCAGCTTAGACCCAGTCCATTTGGCGAACACTGAAGCTTTCTTT. Translation gives CASSLDPVHLANTEAFF. The chain couples TRBV7-2 to TRBJ1-1, with D hard to call. The CDR3 length is 17 residues. The germline V and J ends were trimmed by 1 base and 1 base, with 16 bases remaining between them. In germline, CDR1 is SGHTA, CDR2 FQGNSA. Filled out from reference TRBV7-2 and TRBJ1-1, the complete variable domain reads GAGVSQSPSNKVTEKGKDVELRCDPISGHTALYWYRQSLGQGLEFLIYFQGNSAPDKSGLPSDRFSAERTGGSVSTLTIQRTQQEDSAVYLCASSLDPVHLANTEAFFGQGTRLTVV.

In DNA, the CDR3 is TGTGCCAGCAGCCCGGGACAGGGGGGGATCACCGGGGAGCTGTTTTTT. It translates to CASSPGQGGITGELFF. The chain recombines TRBV7-2 with TRBJ2-2, with TRBD1 identical over 11 bases. CDR3 length equals 16 residues. In germline, CDR1 is SGHTA, CDR2 FQGNSA. The junction had 6 bases not matched to a gene; V was cut back by 5 bases and J by 4 bases.

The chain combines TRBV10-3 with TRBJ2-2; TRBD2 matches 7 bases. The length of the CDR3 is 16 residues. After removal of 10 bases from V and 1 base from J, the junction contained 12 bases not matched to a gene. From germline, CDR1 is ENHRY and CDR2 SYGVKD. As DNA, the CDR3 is TGTGCCAGCCAACCCTCCCTAGCGGAGAACACCGGGGAGCTGTTTTTT. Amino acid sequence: CASQPSLAENTGELFF.

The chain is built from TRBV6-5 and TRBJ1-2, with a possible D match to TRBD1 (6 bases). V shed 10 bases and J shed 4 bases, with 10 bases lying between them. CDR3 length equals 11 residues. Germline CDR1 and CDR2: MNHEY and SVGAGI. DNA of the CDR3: TGTGCCACCCGGGACACCTATGGCTACACCTTC. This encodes CATRDTYGYTF.

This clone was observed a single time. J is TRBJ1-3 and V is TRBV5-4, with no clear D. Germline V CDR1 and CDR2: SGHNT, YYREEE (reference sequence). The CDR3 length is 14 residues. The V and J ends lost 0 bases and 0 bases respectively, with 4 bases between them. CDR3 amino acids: CASSLGNSGNTIYF. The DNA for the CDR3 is TGTGCCAGCAGCTTGGGCAACTCTGGAAACACCATATATTTT.

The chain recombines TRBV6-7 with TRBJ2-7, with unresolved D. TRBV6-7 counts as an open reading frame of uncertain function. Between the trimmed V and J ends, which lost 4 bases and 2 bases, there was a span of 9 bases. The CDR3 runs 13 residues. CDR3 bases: TGTGCCAGCAGTTCGACCGAGCCCTACGAGCAGTACTTC. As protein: CASSSTEPYEQYF.

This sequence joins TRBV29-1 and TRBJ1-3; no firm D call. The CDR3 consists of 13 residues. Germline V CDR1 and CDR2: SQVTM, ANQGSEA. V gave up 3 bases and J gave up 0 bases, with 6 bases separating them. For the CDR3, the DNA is TGCAGCGTTGATTCGGACTCTGGAAACACCATATATTTT. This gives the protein CSVDSDSGNTIYF.

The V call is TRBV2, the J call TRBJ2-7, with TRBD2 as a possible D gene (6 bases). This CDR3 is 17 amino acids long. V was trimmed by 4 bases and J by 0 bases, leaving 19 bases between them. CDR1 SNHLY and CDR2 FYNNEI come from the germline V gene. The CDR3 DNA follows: TGTGCCAGCAGTGGAAGGAAGGGCGGGGTTAGCTCCTACGAGCAGTACTTC. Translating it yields CASSGRKGGVSSYEQYF.

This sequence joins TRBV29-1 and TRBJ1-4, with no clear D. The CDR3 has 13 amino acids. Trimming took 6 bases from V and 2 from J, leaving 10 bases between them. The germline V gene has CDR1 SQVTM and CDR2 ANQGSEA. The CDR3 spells CSVYSWTNEKLFF. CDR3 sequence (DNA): TGCAGCGTGTACAGCTGGACTAATGAAAAACTGTTTTTT.

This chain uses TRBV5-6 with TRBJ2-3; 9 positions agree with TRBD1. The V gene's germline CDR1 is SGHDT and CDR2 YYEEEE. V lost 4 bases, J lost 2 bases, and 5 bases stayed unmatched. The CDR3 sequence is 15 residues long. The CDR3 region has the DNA TGTGCCAGCAGCGGACAGGGGCGGGACACAGATACGCAGTATTTT. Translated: CASSGQGRDTDTQYF.

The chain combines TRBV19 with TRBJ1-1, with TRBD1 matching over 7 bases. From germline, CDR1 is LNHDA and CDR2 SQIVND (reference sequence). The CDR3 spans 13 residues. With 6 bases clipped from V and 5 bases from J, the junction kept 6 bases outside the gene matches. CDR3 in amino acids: CASSEKQGTEAFF. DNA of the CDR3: TGTGCCAGTAGCGAAAAACAGGGGACTGAAGCTTTCTTT.

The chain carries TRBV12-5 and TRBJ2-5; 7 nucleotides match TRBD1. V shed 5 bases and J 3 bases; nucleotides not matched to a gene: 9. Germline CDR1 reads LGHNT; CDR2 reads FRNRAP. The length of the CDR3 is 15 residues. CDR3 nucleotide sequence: TGTGCTAGTGGTCTCAACAGGGGTGCGAAAGAGACCCAGTACTTC. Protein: CASGLNRGAKETQYF.